One and the same sample provided the 5 T cell receptor beta chains below, sequenced in a study of cytomegalovirus exposure and HLA in healthy donors. The PCR employed 60 Vbeta primers together with 13 Jbeta primers. Measured with immunoSEQ multiplex PCR; TCRdb has only the in-frame clones, and not every one. The repertoire holds 55,000 to 80,000 clones, about 80% seen once, with approximately 8% in the top ten. Sequencing was performed on PBMCs. The receptors come from a man aged 55 to 70 in good health and CMV-seropositive.

The V and J genes are TRBV11-3 and TRBJ2-3; 11 bases map to TRBD2. Looked up from germline, CDR1 is SGHNT and CDR2 is YENEEA. The CDR3 is 16 residues long. With V trimmed by 4 bases and J by 3 bases, 6 bases remained unmatched. CDR3: CASSSIAGGPTDTQYF. CDR3 bases: TGTGCCAGCAGCTCCATAGCGGGAGGGCCGACAGATACGCAGTATTTT. Drawing the rest from reference TRBV11-3 and TRBJ2-3, the complete variable domain is EAGVVQSPRYKIIEKKQPVAFWCNPISGHNTLYWYLQNLGQGPELLIRYENEEAVDDSQLPKDRFSAERLKGVDSTLKIQPAELGDSAVYLCASSSIAGGPTDTQYFGPGTRLTVL.

The sample holds many counts of this clone. The chain is built from TRBV5-6 and TRBJ1-1; no firm D call. Deletions cut 0 bases from V and 4 bases from J, with 7 bases between. Germline assignment: CDR1 SGHDT and CDR2 YYEEEE. The CDR3 consists of 13 residues. The CDR3 protein is CASSLVAATEAFF. CDR3 coding DNA: TGTGCCAGCAGCTTGGTGGCGGCCACTGAAGCTTTCTTT.

CDR3 sequence reads: CASSLAPGPTNTEAFF. The CDR3 DNA sequence: TGTGCCAGCAGCTTAGCCCCAGGGCCGACGAACACTGAAGCTTTCTTT. The chain links TRBV7-6 to TRBJ1-1; D possibly corresponds to TRBD1 (5 bases). Per the germline V gene, CDR1 is SGHVS and CDR2 is FNYEAQ. The CDR3 spans 16 residues. Trimming removed 0 bases from V and 1 base from J, with 12 bases in between.

CDR3 DNA sequence: TGCAGGGTGTTGAAGGACAGTCAATCTGGGGCCAACGTCCTGACTTTC. Translating it yields CRVLKDSQSGANVLTF. The chain uses TRBV29-1 and TRBJ2-6; D may be TRBD1 (6 bases). Germline values: CDR1 SQVTM, CDR2 ANQGSEA. The CDR3 length is 16 residues.

V is TRBV2 and J is TRBJ2-1; D gene ambiguous. The V gene's germline CDR1 is SNHLY and CDR2 FYNNEI. The CDR3 covers 10 residues. Trimming left V 7 bases short and J 5 bases short, with 3 bases between. In DNA, the CDR3 is TGTGCCAGCACCAACAATGAGCAGTTCTTC. Translation gives CASTNNEQFF.